Listed here are 8 T cell receptor beta chains from one sample, sequenced in a study of shared clonotypes between healthy human individuals. This table comes from immunoSEQ multiplex PCR, and its TCRdb copy is limited to in-frame clones, with some not included. The sample has about 2.1 million clones, roughly 91% seen once. CD45RO-negative, CCR7-selected cells formed the naive CD8 fraction, which excluded terminally differentiated effector memory CD45RA+ cells. Sequenced input: naive CD8+ T cells from PBMCs. The origin of the receptors is a man aged 18 to 35 in good health. Some clones in this sample may be carry-over from other donors' samples.

This clone was observed a few times. This chain connects TRBV9 to TRBJ2-2; D may correspond to TRBD1 or TRBD2 (5 bases each). The CDR3 covers 14 residues. Trimming cost V 6 bases and J 1 base, with 10 bases left between them. Germline V gene sequence: CDR1 SGDLS, CDR2 YYNGEE. The CDR3 DNA is TGTGCCAGCACTTCGGGGCGGAACACCGGGGAGCTGTTTTTT. Translating gives CASTSGRNTGELFF.

V usage is TRBV18 and J usage is TRBJ2-7; D perhaps matches TRBD1 (5 bases). Per germline, CDR1 KGHSH and CDR2 LQKENI. The CDR3 length is 14 residues. Trimming stripped 3 bases from V and 1 base from J, with 10 bases between. DNA for the CDR3: TGTGCCAGCTCACCGGTCACAGGTTCCTACGAGCAGTACTTC. Amino acids: CASSPVTGSYEQYF.

This sequence joins TRBV30 and TRBJ2-2; unclear D gene. V was pared by 5 bases and J by 5 bases, with 24 bases between. Per germline, CDR1 GTSNPN and CDR2 SVGIG (reference sequence). The CDR3 sequence is 17 residues long. The CDR3 DNA sequence: TGTGCCTGGGAACCCCTCAAAGGGCAGGCGAGGACCGGGGAGCTGTTTTTT. It translates to CAWEPLKGQARTGELFF.

The CDR3 here is CASSFAAGGDTGELFF. The DNA for the CDR3 is TGTGCCAGCAGCTTCGCGGCAGGGGGCGACACCGGGGAGCTGTTTTTT. The chain links TRBV7-9 to TRBJ2-2; the match to TRBD1 covers 8 bases. The CDR3 has 16 residues. The germline CDR1 and CDR2 sequences are SEHNR and FQNEAQ (reference sequence). V lost 3 bases and J lost 3; bases outside the gene matches: 6.

V is TRBV5-6 and J is TRBJ1-1; D remains unclear. The CDR3 runs to 17 residues. V gave up 4 bases and J gave up 1 base, with 20 bases separating them. Germline V lookup: CDR1 SGHDT, CDR2 YYEEEE. CDR3 DNA: TGTGCCAGCAGCCGAAGTGGCAGAGGCGCTAAGAACACTGAAGCTTTCTTT. Protein product: CASSRSGRGAKNTEAFF.

The V and J genes are TRBV30 and TRBJ2-5, with D possibly being TRBD2 (5 bases). The J call may be wrong; the DNA end is better matched by TRBJ2-7. CDR1 GTSNPN and CDR2 SVGIG come from the germline V gene (reference sequence). The CDR3 is 14 residues long. This chain's CDR3 is CAWSVHGISYEQYF. As DNA, the CDR3 is TGTGCCTGGAGTGTACACGGGATCTCCTACGAGCAGTACTTC.

The chain employs TRBV12-5 and TRBJ2-7, with 11 positions matching TRBD2. V lost 3 bases, J lost 3 bases, and 7 bases stayed unmatched. This CDR3 has 16 residues. Germline CDR1 reads LGHNT; CDR2 reads FRNRAP. The CDR3 protein is CASGLVSSGRIYEQYF. The CDR3 DNA is TGTGCTAGTGGTTTAGTATCTAGCGGGAGGATCTACGAGCAGTACTTC. Looking up the rest from reference TRBV12-5 and TRBJ2-7 gives the full variable domain: DARVTQTPRHKVTEMGQEVTMRCQPILGHNTVFWYRQTMMQGLELLAYFRNRAPLDDSGMPKDRFSAEMPDATLATLKIQPSEPRDSAVYFCASGLVSSGRIYEQYFGPGTRLTVT.

This clone appeared once. This rearrangement joins TRBV6-5 to TRBJ2-7; 7 bases match TRBD1. Trimming cost V 2 bases and J 0 bases; bases outside gene matches: 4. CDR3 length equals 15 residues. The germline gives CDR1 MNHEY, CDR2 SVGAGI. The CDR3 sequence is CASSYGRDSSYEQYF. DNA for the CDR3: TGTGCCAGCAGTTACGGAAGGGACAGCTCCTACGAGCAGTACTTC.